This T cell receptor beta chain stems from a study of T cell responses to AZD1222 COVID-19 vaccine. Overall study findings and caveats: Reports indicate that nearly half of spike-specific TCRs are directed at unmutated variant regions. Spike was spanned by vaccine-associated CD4 TCRs, which were dominant at 160-218 and 743-854.

As regards this clone: The antigen remains undetermined. Other DNA sequences from this sample encode an identical CDR3 as well.

This CDR3 comprises 13 residues. Germline-derived CDR1 and CDR2 are SGHRS and YFSETQ. V lost 2 bases and J 1 base, leaving 6 bases between the germline ends. The assay was immunoSEQ multiplex PCR, and TCRdb's table has in-frame clones only and misses some. The sample comprises tens of thousands of clones, around 86% of which are singletons, and around 24% rests with the top ten. The chain combines TRBV5-1 with TRBJ1-1; possible D gene TRBD1, 6 bases. This sample comprised peripheral blood, obtained on day 0 of AZD1222 vaccination. The clonotype was recovered from an adult in good health. CDR3 DNA sequence: TGCGCCAGCAGCTTACAGGGGAACACTGAAGCTTTCTTT. Protein: CASSLQGNTEAFF.